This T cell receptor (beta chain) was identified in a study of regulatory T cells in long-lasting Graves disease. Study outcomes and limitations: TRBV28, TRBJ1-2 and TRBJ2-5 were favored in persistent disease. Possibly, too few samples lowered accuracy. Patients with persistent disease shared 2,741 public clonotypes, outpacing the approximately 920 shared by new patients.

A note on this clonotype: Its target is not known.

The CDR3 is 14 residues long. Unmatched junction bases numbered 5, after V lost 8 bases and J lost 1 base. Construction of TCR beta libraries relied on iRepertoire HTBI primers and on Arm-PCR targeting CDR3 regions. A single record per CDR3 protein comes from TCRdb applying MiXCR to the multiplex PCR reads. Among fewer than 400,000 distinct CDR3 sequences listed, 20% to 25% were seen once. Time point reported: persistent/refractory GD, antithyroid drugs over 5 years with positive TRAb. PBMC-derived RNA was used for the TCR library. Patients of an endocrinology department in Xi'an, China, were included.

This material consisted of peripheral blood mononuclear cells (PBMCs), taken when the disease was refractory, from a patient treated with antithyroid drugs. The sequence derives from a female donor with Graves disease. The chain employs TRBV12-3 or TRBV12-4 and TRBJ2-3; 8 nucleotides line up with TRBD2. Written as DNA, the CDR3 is TGTGCCAGCTCTAGCGGGCTTGGCACAGATACGCAGTATTTT. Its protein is CASSSGLGTDTQYF.